The present TCR beta chain was sequenced within a study of blood T cell repertoires in COVID-19. J was trimmed by 6 bases and V by 11 bases; bases with no gene match: 12. Germline loops: CDR1 LNHNV, CDR2 YYDKDF (reference sequence). There are 14 residues in the CDR3. Per the study methods: Estimation of nucleated cell counts relied on the amplification of reference gene primers. Using immunoSEQ multiplex PCR, the repertoire was profiled, and TCRdb retains in-frame clones only, with some absent. The DNA was the basis for D and trimming; V, J and clone size are from that table. This sample yields roughly 280,000 clones, of which 88% are seen a single time; 10% to 12% belongs to the top ten.

The sample comprised peripheral blood. This receptor was identified in a woman aged 30 to 39 with COVID-19, enrolled during active disease. This rearrangement joins TRBV15 to TRBJ1-4; TRBD1 matches 7 bases. The chain's CDR3 is CAAGKRQGDEKLFF. The CDR3 nucleotides read TGTGCCGCCGGAAAGAGACAGGGTGATGAAAAACTGTTTTTT.